Below are 4 T cell receptor beta chains sequenced from a single sample in a study of siplizumab effects on memory and regulatory T cells. Produced via immunoSEQ multiplex PCR; TCRdb's table is partial and in-frame only. The data hold roughly 60,000 clones, with 90% to 98% observed a single time. Sequences were obtained from naive CD8+ T cells sorted from blood. All receptors come from a human donor in good health.

This chain links TRBV5-1 with TRBJ2-7; tentative D call: TRBD1 (5 bases). The germline V and J ends were trimmed by 0 bases and 2 bases, with 9 bases remaining between them. CDR1 is SGHRS, CDR2 YFSETQ, per germline. The CDR3 has 14 amino acids. This chain's CDR3 is CASSLDVRAYEQYF. The CDR3 coding sequence is TGCGCCAGCAGCTTGGATGTCAGGGCCTACGAGCAGTACTTC.

The chain combines TRBV4-1 with TRBJ1-3; possibly TRBD1 for D (5 bases). The V end was cut by 0 bases, the J end by 4 bases, with 13 bases between. CDR3 size: 16 residues. Looked up from germline, CDR1 is MGHRA and CDR2 is YSYEKL. CDR3 coding DNA: TGCGCCAGCAGCCAAGAGTTACAGGTTCCGGGAAACACCATATATTTT. Translation: CASSQELQVPGNTIYF.

The chain carries TRBV5-1 and TRBJ2-1, with D possibly being TRBD1 (6 bases). Germline V gene lookup returns CDR1 SGHRS and CDR2 YFSETQ. With 3 bases removed from V and 3 bases from J, the gap between germline ends came to 10 bases. The CDR3 length is 14 residues. CDR3 amino acids: CASSSGDIYNEQFF. Here the CDR3 DNA reads TGCGCCAGCAGCTCCGGGGACATCTACAATGAGCAGTTCTTC.

The sample holds one count of this clone. This chain uses TRBV7-9 with TRBJ1-5; D is possibly TRBD1 (6 bases). The ends were cut back, 4 bases at V and 7 bases at J, with 11 bases in the middle. Per the germline V gene, CDR1 is SEHNR and CDR2 is FQNEAQ (reference sequence). The CDR3 is 13 residues long. CDR3 DNA sequence: TGTGCCAGCAGCTCTGAGGGGGGACAGCCCCAGCATTTT. Residues: CASSSEGGQPQHF. Drawing the rest from reference TRBV7-9 and TRBJ1-5, the complete variable domain is DTGVSQNPRHKITKRGQNVTFRCDPISEHNRLYWYRQTLGQGPEFLTYFQNEAQLEKSRLLSDRFSAERPKGSFSTLEIQRTEQGDSAMYLCASSSEGGQPQHFGDGTRLSIL.